Sequencing of this T cell receptor beta chain was carried out in a study of blood T cell repertoires in COVID-19. Study overall: The United States, Italy and Spain supplied acute and convalescent COVID-19 samples. T cells, B-cell-depleted T cells, or PBMCs provided the cDNA or gDNA that served as material.

Source study methods: From reference gene primer amplification, estimates of nucleated cell counts were derived. TCRdb's table, derived via immunoSEQ multiplex PCR, lists solely in-frame clones and lacks some. V and J calls and clone size are given by that table; D and trimming were obtained from the DNA. The sample lists approximately 290,000 clones, just over 90% occurring once. Patients from Seattle were sampled longitudinally, starting during active infection. Germline V gene sequence: CDR1 SGHDT, CDR2 YYEEEE. The CDR3 sequence is 16 residues long. Trimming took 2 bases from V and 0 from J, leaving 13 bases between them.

The receptor was derived from a woman aged 30 to 39 with COVID-19, enrolled during active disease. Sequenced sample: peripheral blood. This chain uses TRBV5-6 with TRBJ2-3; possible D gene TRBD2, 6 bases. Here the CDR3 reads CASSFFRAGSTDTQYF. The CDR3 nucleotides are TGTGCCAGCAGCTTCTTCCGGGCGGGGAGCACAGATACGCAGTATTTT.